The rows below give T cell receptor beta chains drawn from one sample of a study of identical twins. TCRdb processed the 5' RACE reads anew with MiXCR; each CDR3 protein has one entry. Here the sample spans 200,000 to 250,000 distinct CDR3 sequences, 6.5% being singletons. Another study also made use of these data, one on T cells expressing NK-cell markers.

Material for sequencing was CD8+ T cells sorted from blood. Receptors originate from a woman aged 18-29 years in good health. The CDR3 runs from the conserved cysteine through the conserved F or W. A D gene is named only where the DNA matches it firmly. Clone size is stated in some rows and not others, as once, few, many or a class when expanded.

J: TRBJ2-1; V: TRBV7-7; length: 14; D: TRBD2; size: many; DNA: TGTGCTAGCAGCTTACACGGACTAGATAATGAGCAGTTCTTC; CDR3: CASSLHGLDNEQFF
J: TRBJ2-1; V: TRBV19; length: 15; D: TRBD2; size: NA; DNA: TGTGCCAGTAGTATCAGTCTAGCGGGAGTTAATGAGCAGTTCTTC; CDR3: CASSISLAGVNEQFF
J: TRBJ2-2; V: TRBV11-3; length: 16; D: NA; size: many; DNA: TGTGCCAGCAGCTTAGATCTCGGACACAACACCGGGGAGCTGTTTTTT; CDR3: CASSLDLGHNTGELFF
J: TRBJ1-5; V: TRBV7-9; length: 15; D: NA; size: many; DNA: TGTGCCAGCAGCCGAGGGGGGGAGGGAAATCAGCCCCAGCATTTT; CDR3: CASSRGGEGNQPQHF
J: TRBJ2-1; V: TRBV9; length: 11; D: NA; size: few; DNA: TGTGCCAGCGCTACCGAAACGGAGCAGTTCTTC; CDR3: CASATETEQFF
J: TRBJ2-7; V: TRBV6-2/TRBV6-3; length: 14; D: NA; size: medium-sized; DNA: TGTGCCAGCAGTTACCGGGACCACTCCTACGAGCAGTACTTC; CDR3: CASSYRDHSYEQYF
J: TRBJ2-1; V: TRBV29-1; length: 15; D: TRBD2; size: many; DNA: TGCAGCGTTGAAGATATAAGCGGGACGTACAATGAGCAGTTCTTC; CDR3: CSVEDISGTYNEQFF
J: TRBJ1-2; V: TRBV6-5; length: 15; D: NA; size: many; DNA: TGTGCCAGCATCAGCGGCCAGGGTTTTTACTATGGCTACACCTTC; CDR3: CASISGQGFYYGYTF
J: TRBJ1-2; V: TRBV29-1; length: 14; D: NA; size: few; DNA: TGCAGCGTTTATCGCCCTCAGCCGGGCTATGGCTACACCTTC; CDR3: CSVYRPQPGYGYTF
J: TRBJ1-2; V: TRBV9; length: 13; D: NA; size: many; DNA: TGTGCCAGCAGCGAACAGGTCGGCTATGGCTACACCTTC; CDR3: CASSEQVGYGYTF
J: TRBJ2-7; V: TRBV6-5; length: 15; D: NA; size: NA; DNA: TGTGCCAGCAGTTACTCGAATTCCTATTCCTACGAGCAGTACTTC; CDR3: CASSYSNSYSYEQYF
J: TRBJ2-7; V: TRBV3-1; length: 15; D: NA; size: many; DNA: TGTGCCAGCAGCCAAGAGGGGGCGGGATCCTACGAGCAGTACTTC; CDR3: CASSQEGAGSYEQYF
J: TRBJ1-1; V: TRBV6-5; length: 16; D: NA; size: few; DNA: TGTGCCAGCAGTTACGGTGGGCTGCTCATGAACACTGAAGCTTTCTTT; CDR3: CASSYGGLLMNTEAFF
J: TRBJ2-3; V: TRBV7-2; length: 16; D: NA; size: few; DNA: TGTGCCAGCAGCCGTTGGGCGGGACCTCGCACAGATACGCAGTATTTT; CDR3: CASSRWAGPRTDTQYF
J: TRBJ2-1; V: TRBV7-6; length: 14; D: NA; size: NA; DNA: TGTGCCAGCAGCTTAGGCGGGAGAGGGGGTGAGCAGTTCTTC; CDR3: CASSLGGRGGEQFF
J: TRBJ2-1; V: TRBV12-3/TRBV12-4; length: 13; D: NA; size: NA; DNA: TGTGCCAGCAGTTCGCGGACCCCCAATGAGCAGTTCTTC; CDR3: CASSSRTPNEQFF
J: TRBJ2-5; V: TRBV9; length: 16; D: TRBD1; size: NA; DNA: TGTGCCAGCAGCGCGTCGGGGAGAGGGGGCGAAGAGACCCAGTACTTC; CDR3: CASSASGRGGEETQYF
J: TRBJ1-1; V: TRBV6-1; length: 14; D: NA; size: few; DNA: TGTGCCAGCAGCTGGGGCGGACTGAACACTGAAGCTTTCTTT; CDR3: CASSWGGLNTEAFF
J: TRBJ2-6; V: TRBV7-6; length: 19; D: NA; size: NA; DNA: TGTGCCAGCAGCCCAATAACCCGGACCCTTAGCTCTGGGGCCAACGTCCTGACTTTC; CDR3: CASSPITRTLSSGANVLTF
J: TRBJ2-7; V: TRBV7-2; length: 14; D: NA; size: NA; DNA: TGTGCCAGCAGCTTACGGACGCCGAGCTACGAGCAGTACTTC; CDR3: CASSLRTPSYEQYF
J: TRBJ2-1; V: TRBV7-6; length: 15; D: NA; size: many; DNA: TGTGCCAGCAGCTTAGGCCCACCCGGAGACAATGAGCAGTTCTTC; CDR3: CASSLGPPGDNEQFF
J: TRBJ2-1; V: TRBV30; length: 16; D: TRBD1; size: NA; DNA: TGTGCCTGGAGGAATCCAGGGGGAGAGATCTACAATGAGCAGTTCTTC; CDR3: CAWRNPGGEIYNEQFF
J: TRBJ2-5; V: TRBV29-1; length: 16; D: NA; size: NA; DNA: TGCAGCGTTGAGAGTTTGGGAAGTGAACAGCAAGAGACCCAGTACTTC; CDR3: CSVESLGSEQQETQYF
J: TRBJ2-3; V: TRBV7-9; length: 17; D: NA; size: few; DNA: TGTGCCAGCAGCTCCTCGGGTTACGGTGGGAGCACAGATACGCAGTATTTT; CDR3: CASSSSGYGGSTDTQYF
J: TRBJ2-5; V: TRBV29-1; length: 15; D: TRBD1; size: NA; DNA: TGCAGCGTTGAATCGGGACAGGAGAGTGGGGAGACCCAGTACTTC; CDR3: CSVESGQESGETQYF
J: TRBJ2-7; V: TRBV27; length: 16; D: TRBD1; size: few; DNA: TGTGCCAGCAGGCCACAGGGGGTTCTTTCCCCCTACGAGCAGTACTTC; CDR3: CASRPQGVLSPYEQYF
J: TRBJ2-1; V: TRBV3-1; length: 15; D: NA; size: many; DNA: TGTGCCAGCAGGCAAACAGGGTATTGGGACAATGAGCAGTTCTTC; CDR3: CASRQTGYWDNEQFF
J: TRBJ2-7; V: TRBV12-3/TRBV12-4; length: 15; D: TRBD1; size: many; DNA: TGTGCCAGCAGTGGCGCAGGACAGGATACCTACGAGCAGTACTTC; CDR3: CASSGAGQDTYEQYF
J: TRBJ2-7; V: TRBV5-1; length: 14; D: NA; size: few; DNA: TGCGCCAGCAGCTTCGCAGTCGCCTCCTACGAGCAGTACTTC; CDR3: CASSFAVASYEQYF
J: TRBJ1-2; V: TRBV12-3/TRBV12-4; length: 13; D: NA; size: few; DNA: TGTGCCAGCAGTTTACTACCGGGGGATGGCTACACCTTC; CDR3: CASSLLPGDGYTF
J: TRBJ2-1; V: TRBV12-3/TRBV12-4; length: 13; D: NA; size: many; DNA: TGTGCCAGCAGCCTGCCTTCCGGGAATGAGCAGTTCTTC; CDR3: CASSLPSGNEQFF
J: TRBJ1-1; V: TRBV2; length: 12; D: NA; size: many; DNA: TGTGCCAGCAGTCTCAGGAACACTGAAGCTTTCTTT; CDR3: CASSLRNTEAFF
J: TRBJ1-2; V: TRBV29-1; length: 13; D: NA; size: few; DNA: TGCAGCGCCCCGGACAGTTTGAACTATGGCTACACCTTC; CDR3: CSAPDSLNYGYTF
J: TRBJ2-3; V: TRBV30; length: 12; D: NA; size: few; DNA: TGTGCCTGGAGTGTACTTGGAGATACGCAGTATTTT; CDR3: CAWSVLGDTQYF
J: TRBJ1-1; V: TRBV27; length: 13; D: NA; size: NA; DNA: TGTGCCAGCAGGGCTTTACTGGGCACTGAAGCTTTCTTT; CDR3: CASRALLGTEAFF
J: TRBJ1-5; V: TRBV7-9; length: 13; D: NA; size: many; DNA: TGTGCCAGCAGGAACTATAGCAATCAGCCCCAGCATTTT; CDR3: CASRNYSNQPQHF
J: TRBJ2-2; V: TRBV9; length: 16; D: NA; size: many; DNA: TGTGCCAGCAGCGTAACCCGGGGGGCGGGCACCGGGGAGCTGTTTTTT; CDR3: CASSVTRGAGTGELFF
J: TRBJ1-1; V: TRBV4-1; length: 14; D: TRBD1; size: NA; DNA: TGCGCCAGCAGCCAAGGAAGTCCCGGGACAGCGCCTTTCTTT; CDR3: CASSQGSPGTAPFF
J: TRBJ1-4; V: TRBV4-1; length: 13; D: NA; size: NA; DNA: TGCGCCAGCAGGGGTCCGACTAATGAAAAACTGTTTTTT; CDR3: CASRGPTNEKLFF
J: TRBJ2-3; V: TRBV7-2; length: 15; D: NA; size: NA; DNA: TGTGCCAGCAGCCCCACGCATGGGGGTACAGATACGCAGTATTTT; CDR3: CASSPTHGGTDTQYF